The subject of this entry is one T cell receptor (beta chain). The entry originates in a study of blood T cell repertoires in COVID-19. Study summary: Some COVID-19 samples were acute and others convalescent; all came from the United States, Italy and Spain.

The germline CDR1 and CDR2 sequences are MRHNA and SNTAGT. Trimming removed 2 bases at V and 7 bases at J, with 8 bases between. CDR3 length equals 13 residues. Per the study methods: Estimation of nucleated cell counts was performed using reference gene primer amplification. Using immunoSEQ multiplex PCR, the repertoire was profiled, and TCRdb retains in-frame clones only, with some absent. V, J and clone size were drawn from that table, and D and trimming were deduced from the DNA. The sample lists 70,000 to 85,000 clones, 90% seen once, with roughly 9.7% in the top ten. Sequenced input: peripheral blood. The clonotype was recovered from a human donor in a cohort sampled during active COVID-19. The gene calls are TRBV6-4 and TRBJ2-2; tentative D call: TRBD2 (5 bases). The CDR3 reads CASSDGGDGELFF. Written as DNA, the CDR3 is TGTGCCAGCAGTGACGGAGGAGACGGGGAGCTGTTTTTT.